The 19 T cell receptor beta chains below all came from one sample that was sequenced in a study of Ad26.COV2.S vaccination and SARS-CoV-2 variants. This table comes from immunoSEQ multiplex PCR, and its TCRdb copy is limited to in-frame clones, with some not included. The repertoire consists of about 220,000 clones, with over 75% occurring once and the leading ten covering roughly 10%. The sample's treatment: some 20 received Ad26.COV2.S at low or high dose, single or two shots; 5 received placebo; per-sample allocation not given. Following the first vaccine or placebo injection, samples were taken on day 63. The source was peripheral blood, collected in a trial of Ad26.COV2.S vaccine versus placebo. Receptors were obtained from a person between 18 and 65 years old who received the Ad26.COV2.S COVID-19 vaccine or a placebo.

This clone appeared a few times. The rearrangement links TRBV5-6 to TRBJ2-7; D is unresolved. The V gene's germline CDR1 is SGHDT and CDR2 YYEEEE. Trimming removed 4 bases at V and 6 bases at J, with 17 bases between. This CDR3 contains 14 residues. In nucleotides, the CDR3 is TGTGCCAGCAGCCCCAGAGGCAGCTCAGGCGAGCAGTACTTC. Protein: CASSPRGSSGEQYF.

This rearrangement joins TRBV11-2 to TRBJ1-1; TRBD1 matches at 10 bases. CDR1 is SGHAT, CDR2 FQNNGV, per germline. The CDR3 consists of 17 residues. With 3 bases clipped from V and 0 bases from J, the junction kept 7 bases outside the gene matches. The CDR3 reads CASSLGTGVVMNTEAFF. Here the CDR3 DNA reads TGTGCCAGCAGCTTGGGGACAGGGGTGGTAATGAACACTGAAGCTTTCTTT.

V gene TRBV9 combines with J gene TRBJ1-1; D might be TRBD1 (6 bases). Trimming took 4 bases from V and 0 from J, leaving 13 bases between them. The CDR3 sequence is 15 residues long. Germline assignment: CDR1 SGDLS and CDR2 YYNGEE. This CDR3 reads CASSRSTGLNTEAFF. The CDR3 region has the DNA TGTGCCAGCAGCAGATCGACAGGACTGAACACTGAAGCTTTCTTT.

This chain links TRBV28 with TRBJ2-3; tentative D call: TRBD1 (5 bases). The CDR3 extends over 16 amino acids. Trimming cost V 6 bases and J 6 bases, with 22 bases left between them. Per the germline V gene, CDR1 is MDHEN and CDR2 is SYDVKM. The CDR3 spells CASSARVQAKRDTQYF. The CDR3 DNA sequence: TGTGCCAGCAGCGCCAGAGTACAGGCAAAGAGGGATACGCAGTATTTT.

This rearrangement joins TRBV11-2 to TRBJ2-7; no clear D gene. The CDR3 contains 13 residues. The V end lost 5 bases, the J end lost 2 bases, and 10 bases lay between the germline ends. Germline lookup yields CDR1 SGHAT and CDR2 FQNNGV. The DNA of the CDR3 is TGTGCCAGCAGCCTCTATTGGCCCTACGAGCAGTACTTC. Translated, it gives CASSLYWPYEQYF.

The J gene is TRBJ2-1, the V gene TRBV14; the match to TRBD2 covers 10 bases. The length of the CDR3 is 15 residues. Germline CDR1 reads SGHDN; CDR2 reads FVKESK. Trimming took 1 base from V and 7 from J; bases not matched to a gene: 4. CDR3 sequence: CASSQASGRGNEQFF. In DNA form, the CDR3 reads TGTGCCAGCAGCCAAGCCAGCGGGAGGGGGAATGAGCAGTTCTTC.

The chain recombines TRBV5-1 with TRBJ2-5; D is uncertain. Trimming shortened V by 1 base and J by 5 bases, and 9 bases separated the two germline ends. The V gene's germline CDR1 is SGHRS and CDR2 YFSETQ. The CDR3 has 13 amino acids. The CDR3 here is CASSLWLTETQYF. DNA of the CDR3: TGCGCCAGCAGCTTGTGGTTAACGGAGACCCAGTACTTC.

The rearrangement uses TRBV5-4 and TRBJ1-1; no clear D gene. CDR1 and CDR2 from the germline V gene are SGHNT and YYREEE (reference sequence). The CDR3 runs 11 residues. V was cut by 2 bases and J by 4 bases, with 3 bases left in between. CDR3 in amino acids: CASSFGTEAFF. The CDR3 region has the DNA TGTGCCAGCAGCTTTGGCACTGAAGCTTTCTTT.

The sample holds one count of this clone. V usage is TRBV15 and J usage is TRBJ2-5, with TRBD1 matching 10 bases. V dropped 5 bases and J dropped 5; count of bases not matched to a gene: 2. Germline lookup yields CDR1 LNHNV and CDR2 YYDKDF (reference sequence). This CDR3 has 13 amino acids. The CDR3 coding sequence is TGTGCCACCAGCGGGACAGGGGTCGAGACCCAGTACTTC. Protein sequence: CATSGTGVETQYF.

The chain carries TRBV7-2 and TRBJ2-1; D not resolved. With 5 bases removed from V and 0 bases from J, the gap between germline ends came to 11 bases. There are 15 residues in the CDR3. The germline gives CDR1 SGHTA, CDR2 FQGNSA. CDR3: CASSLDAGSYNEQFF. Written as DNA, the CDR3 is TGTGCCAGCAGCCTCGACGCTGGCTCCTACAATGAGCAGTTCTTC.

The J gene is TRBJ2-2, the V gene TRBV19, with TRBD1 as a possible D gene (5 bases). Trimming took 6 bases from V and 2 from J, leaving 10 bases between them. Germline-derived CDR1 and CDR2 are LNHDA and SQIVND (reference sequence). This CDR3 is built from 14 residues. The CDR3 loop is CASSPQGNTGELFF. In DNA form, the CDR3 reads TGTGCCAGTAGCCCTCAGGGAAACACCGGGGAGCTGTTTTTT.

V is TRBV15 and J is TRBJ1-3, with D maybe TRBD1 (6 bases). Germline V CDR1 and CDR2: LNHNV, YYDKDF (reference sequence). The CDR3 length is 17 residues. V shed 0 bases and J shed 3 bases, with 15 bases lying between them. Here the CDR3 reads CATSRDLGRGGGNTIYF. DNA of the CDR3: TGTGCCACCAGCAGAGATCTCGGCAGGGGTGGTGGAAACACCATATATTTT.

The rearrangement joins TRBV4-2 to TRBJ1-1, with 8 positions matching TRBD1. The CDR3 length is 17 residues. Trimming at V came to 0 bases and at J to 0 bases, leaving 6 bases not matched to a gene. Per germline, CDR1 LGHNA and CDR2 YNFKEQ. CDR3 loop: CASSQDGQGYLNTEAFF. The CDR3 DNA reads TGTGCCAGCAGCCAAGATGGACAGGGCTACTTGAACACTGAAGCTTTCTTT.

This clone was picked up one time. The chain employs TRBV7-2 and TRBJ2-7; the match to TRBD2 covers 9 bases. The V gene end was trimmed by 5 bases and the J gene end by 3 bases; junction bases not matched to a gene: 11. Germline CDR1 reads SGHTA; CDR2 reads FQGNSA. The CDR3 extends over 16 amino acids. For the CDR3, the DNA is TGTGCCAGCAGCCTAGATGGGGCTAGCGGGATCTACGAGCAGTACTTC. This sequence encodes CASSLDGASGIYEQYF. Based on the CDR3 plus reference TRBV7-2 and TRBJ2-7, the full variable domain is GAGVSQSPSNKVTEKGKDVELRCDPISGHTALYWYRQSLGQGLEFLIYFQGNSAPDKSGLPSDRFSAERTGGSVSTLTIQRTQQEDSAVYLCASSLDGASGIYEQYFGPGTRLTVT.

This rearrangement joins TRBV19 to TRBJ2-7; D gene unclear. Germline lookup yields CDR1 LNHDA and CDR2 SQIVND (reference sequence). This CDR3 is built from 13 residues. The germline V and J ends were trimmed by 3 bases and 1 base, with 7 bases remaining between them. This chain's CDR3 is CASSIAPSYEQYF. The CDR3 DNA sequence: TGTGCCAGTAGTATTGCACCTTCCTACGAGCAGTACTTC.

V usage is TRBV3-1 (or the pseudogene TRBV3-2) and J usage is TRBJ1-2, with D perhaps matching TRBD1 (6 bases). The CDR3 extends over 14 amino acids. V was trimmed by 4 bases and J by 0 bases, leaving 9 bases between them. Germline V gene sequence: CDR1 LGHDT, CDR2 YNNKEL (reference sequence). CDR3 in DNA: TGTGCCAGCAGCCCGGGGGCGTCTAACTATGGCTACACCTTC. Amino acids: CASSPGASNYGYTF.

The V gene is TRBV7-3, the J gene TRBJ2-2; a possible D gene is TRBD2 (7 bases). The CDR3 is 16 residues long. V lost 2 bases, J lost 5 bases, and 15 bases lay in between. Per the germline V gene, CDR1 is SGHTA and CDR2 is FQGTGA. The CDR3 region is CASSLRGGGGTGELFF. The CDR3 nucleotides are TGTGCCAGCAGCTTACGTGGCGGGGGCGGGACCGGGGAGCTGTTTTTT.

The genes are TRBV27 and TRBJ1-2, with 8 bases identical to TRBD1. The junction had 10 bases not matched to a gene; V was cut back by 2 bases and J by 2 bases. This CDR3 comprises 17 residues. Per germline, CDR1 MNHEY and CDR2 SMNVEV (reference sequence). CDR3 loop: CASSLRAGGGWNYGYTF. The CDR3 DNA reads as TGTGCCAGCAGTTTAAGGGCAGGGGGCGGGTGGAACTATGGCTACACCTTC.

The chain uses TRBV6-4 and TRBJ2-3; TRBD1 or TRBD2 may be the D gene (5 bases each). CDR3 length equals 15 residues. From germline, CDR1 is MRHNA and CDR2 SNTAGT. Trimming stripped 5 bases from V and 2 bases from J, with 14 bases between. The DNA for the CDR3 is TGTGCCAGCAGTCCCTCGGACGGGGCCACAGATACGCAGTATTTT. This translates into CASSPSDGATDTQYF.